The 25 T cell receptor beta chains below come from one sample, sequenced in a study of metastatic and nonmetastatic thyroid tumors. Every patient underwent thyroid surgery untreated. TCRdb re-called the PCR reads through MiXCR. The sample includes tens of thousands of clones, more than 15% of them seen just once. Sequenced material: blood. The receptors come from a female donor with papillary thyroid cancer or a benign thyroid nodule (not recorded which). Some clones in this sample may be carry-over from other donors' samples.

At least ten counts were recorded for this clone. The gene calls are TRBV3-1 and TRBJ1-1; 9 bases are a match to TRBD1. Germline CDR1 LGHDT, CDR2 YNNKEL (reference sequence). There are 15 residues in the CDR3. Losses at the gene ends were 4 bases for V and 5 bases for J; bases not matched to a gene: 8. The CDR3 is CASSRPGQGVTEAFF. The DNA of the CDR3 is TGTGCCAGCAGCCGCCCGGGACAGGGTGTTACTGAAGCTTTCTTT.

This clone was observed many times. The chain employs TRBV19 and TRBJ1-1; a weak D match, TRBD1 (5 bases). V lost 6 bases, J lost 5 bases, and 16 bases lay in between. The CDR3 consists of 14 residues. The germline CDR1 and CDR2 sequences are LNHDA and SQIVND (reference sequence). The CDR3 region has the DNA TGTGCCAGTAGGGGGCAAGACAGTTTGACTGAAGCTTTCTTT. It encodes CASRGQDSLTEAFF.

This clone has ten or more counts. The genes are TRBV20-1 and TRBJ1-1, with D unclear. Trimming removed 3 bases at V and 0 bases at J, with 8 bases between. CDR1 is DFQATT, CDR2 SNEGSKA, per germline (reference sequence). CDR3 length: 13 amino acids. CDR3 nucleotides: TGCAGTGCTAGGCAGGACCTGAACACTGAAGCTTTCTTT. This gives the protein CSARQDLNTEAFF.

This rearrangement joins TRBV6-1 to TRBJ2-4; D gene unclear. Per the germline V gene, CDR1 is MNHNS and CDR2 is SASEGT. V lost 1 base to trimming and J lost 5 bases, with 6 bases between them. The CDR3 is 13 amino acids. CDR3: CASSEVGENIQYF. The CDR3 nucleotides read TGTGCCAGCAGTGAAGTGGGTGAAAACATTCAGTACTTC.

This clone has ten or more counts. The V gene is TRBV27, the J gene TRBJ1-5; 7 nucleotides align to TRBD1. Germline V gene data show CDR1 as MNHEY and CDR2 as SMNVEV (reference sequence). The CDR3 runs to 14 residues. Trimming cost V 6 bases and J 4 bases; bases outside gene matches: 6. The CDR3 coding sequence is TGTGCCAGCAGAGAAGGGGGCATGAATCAGCCCCAGCATTTT. Translating gives CASREGGMNQPQHF.

This clone has only a few counts. Being one base from a much bigger clone, this may be a read error. The chain employs TRBV28 and TRBJ1-2; D unclear. The CDR3 runs to 13 residues. CDR1 is MDHEN and CDR2 is SYDVKM in the germline V gene. V lost 6 bases and J 4 bases, leaving 12 bases between the germline ends. The CDR3 DNA sequence: TGTGCCAGCAGGTACGGTTGGGGCTATGGCTACACCTTC. Encoded protein: CASRYGWGYGYTF.

This clone has at least ten counts. V usage is TRBV20-1 and J usage is TRBJ2-5; D is perhaps TRBD2 (6 bases). Trimming shortened V by 3 bases and J by 5 bases, and 13 bases separated the two germline ends. The CDR3 is made up of 13 amino acids. The germline gives CDR1 DFQATT, CDR2 SNEGSKA (reference sequence). For the CDR3, the DNA is TGCAGTGCTAGGCTTAGCGGCCGTGAGACCCAGTACTTC. It translates to CSARLSGRETQYF.

This clone was counted between two and nine times. The V gene is TRBV2, the J gene TRBJ2-6; maybe TRBD2 (6 bases). Between the trimmed V and J ends, which lost 8 bases and 4 bases, there was a span of 18 bases. CDR3 length: 16 amino acids. Per the germline V gene, CDR1 is SNHLY and CDR2 is FYNNEI. CDR3 protein: CASGGESISGANVLTF. DNA for the CDR3: TGTGCCAGCGGCGGGGAGTCGATTTCCGGGGCCAACGTCCTGACTTTC.

In nucleotides, the CDR3 is TGTGCCAGCAGCTTAGGACTAGTCGGAGAGACCCAGTACTTC. Translated, it gives CASSLGLVGETQYF. The chain carries TRBV7-2 and TRBJ2-5; D possibly corresponds to TRBD2 (6 bases). Trimming removed 1 base at V and 4 bases at J, with 10 bases between. The germline V gene has CDR1 SGHTA and CDR2 FQGNSA. The CDR3 has 14 amino acids.

The V and J genes are TRBV11-2 and TRBJ2-7; 8 positions agree with TRBD1. CDR1 and CDR2 from the germline V gene are SGHAT and FQNNGV. CDR3 length equals 14 residues. The ends lost 4 bases at V and 3 bases at J; junction bases unmatched: 5. The CDR3 reads CASSSDRGNYEQYF. The CDR3 DNA reads as TGTGCCAGCAGCTCCGACAGGGGAAACTACGAGCAGTACTTC.

This clone was seen a few times. This chain uses TRBV27 with TRBJ2-1; 7 nucleotides agree with TRBD1. Trimming removed 5 bases from V and 1 base from J; junction bases left unmatched: 5. The CDR3 runs 15 residues. Germline lookup yields CDR1 MNHEY and CDR2 SMNVEV (reference sequence). The CDR3 region has the DNA TGTGCCAGCAGTCCACAGGGGCCATCCTACAATGAGCAGTTCTTC. It translates to CASSPQGPSYNEQFF.

In this sample, this clone turned up many times. V gene TRBV7-2 combines with J gene TRBJ1-5; D gene unclear. Germline V CDR1 and CDR2: SGHTA, FQGNSA. V lost 1 base and J 7 bases, leaving 8 bases between the germline ends. This CDR3 region has 13 residues. CDR3 DNA sequence: TGTGCCAGCAGCTTAGAGACCCGACAGCCCCAGCATTTT. As protein: CASSLETRQPQHF.

In its sample, this clone was seen many times. V and J are TRBV28 and TRBJ1-4, with 9 bases aligning to TRBD1. Germline V gives CDR1 MDHEN, CDR2 SYDVKM. V was clipped by 3 bases and J by 3 bases; unmatched bases: 2. The CDR3 is 15 residues long. In DNA, the CDR3 is TGTGCCAGCAGTTTGACAGGGGGTGCTAATGAAAAACTGTTTTTT. Translating it yields CASSLTGGANEKLFF.

This clone was seen ten or more times. The V call is TRBV5-1, the J call TRBJ1-4, with D possibly TRBD1 on 5 matching bases. In germline, CDR1 is SGHRS, CDR2 YFSETQ. Trimming took off 4 bases at V and 6 bases at J, with 13 bases between the two ends. This CDR3 contains 14 residues. The CDR3 DNA reads as TGCGCCAGCAGCCTGGGACGGTACGATGAAAAACTGTTTTTT. Translation: CASSLGRYDEKLFF.

This clone was seen repeatedly, ten times or more. The chain joins TRBV12-5 to TRBJ2-7; 9 bases are a match to TRBD1. Germline CDR1 and CDR2: LGHNT and FRNRAP. The CDR3 is made up of 16 amino acids. V was clipped by 1 base and J by 2 bases; unmatched bases: 6. CDR3 in DNA: TGTGCTAGTGGTTTGGGCGGACAGGGGCGAGCCTACGAGCAGTACTTC. Translation: CASGLGGQGRAYEQYF.

This clone occurred many times. This chain uses TRBV28 with TRBJ1-6; no reliable D call. Germline V gene sequence: CDR1 MDHEN, CDR2 SYDVKM. This CDR3 is 13 amino acids long. The V end lost 4 bases, the J end lost 8 bases, and 9 bases lay between the germline ends. For the CDR3, the DNA is TGTGCCAGCAGTTACCTTGGGGATTCACCCCTCCACTTT. This sequence encodes CASSYLGDSPLHF.

This clone was seen repeatedly, ten times or more. V usage is TRBV20-1 and J usage is TRBJ2-2; 8 positions agree with TRBD2. The CDR3 is 16 residues long. Germline V gene lookup returns CDR1 DFQATT and CDR2 SNEGSKA (reference sequence). The V and J ends lost 0 bases and 3 bases, in that order; junction bases with no gene match: 6. The chain's CDR3 is CSAREWTAGDTGELFF. In DNA, the CDR3 is TGCAGTGCTAGAGAGTGGACAGCGGGAGACACCGGGGAGCTGTTTTTT.

The rearrangement links TRBV4-1 to TRBJ2-2; tentatively, D is TRBD1 (5 bases). There are 16 residues in the CDR3. Trimming took 1 base from V and 4 from J, leaving 13 bases between them. In germline, CDR1 is MGHRA, CDR2 YSYEKL. The CDR3 loop is CASSQALAGCTGELFF. CDR3 bases: TGCGCCAGCAGCCAAGCCCTTGCAGGGTGCACCGGGGAGCTGTTTTTT.

At least ten counts were recorded for this clone. CDR3 coding DNA: TGTGCCAGCAGGGTACCAGGTGGGCGGAACTACAATGAGCAGTTCTTC. It encodes CASRVPGGRNYNEQFF. The chain is built from TRBV11-2 and TRBJ2-1, with D hard to call. Germline lookup yields CDR1 SGHAT and CDR2 FQNNGV. V was shortened by 6 bases and J by 3 bases, with 18 bases between the two germline ends. CDR3 length equals 16 residues.

The chain has TRBV11-1 and TRBJ2-2; tentatively, D is TRBD1 (5 bases). V gave up 5 bases and J gave up 7 bases, with 14 bases separating them. Germline CDR1 and CDR2: SGHAT and FQDESV (reference sequence). The CDR3 consists of 14 residues. The CDR3 here is CASSNLRGSGELFF. CDR3 DNA sequence: TGTGCCAGCAGCAATCTTAGGGGTAGCGGGGAGCTGTTTTTT.

The table lists this clone with a few counts. At one end, the junction sequence differs from germline, possibly due to a read error. Other DNA sequences within the sample encode an identical CDR3. This chain links TRBV6-1 with TRBJ1-6; no firm D call. CDR3 size: 13 residues. Germline-derived CDR1 and CDR2 are MNHNS and SASEGT. CDR3 protein: CASSGAANSPLHF. CDR3 nucleotide sequence: TGTGCCAGCAGTGGGGCAGCTAATTCACCCCTCCACTTC.

This clone was seen repeatedly, ten times or more. The chain carries TRBV4-1 and TRBJ1-5; TRBD1 aligns across 9 bases. CDR1 is MGHRA and CDR2 is YSYEKL in the germline V gene. V shed 4 bases and J 3 bases; nucleotides not matched to a gene: 7. This CDR3 is 16 amino acids long. This CDR3 is CASSLTTGGFNQPQHF. The CDR3 DNA reads as TGCGCCAGCAGCCTAACAACAGGGGGCTTCAATCAGCCCCAGCATTTT.

This clone was observed at least ten times. The rearrangement joins TRBV30 to TRBJ2-3; D gene uncertain. V was shortened by 2 bases and J by 3 bases, with 12 bases between the two germline ends. This CDR3 contains 14 residues. Looked up from germline, CDR1 is GTSNPN and CDR2 is SVGIG (reference sequence). For the CDR3, the DNA is TGTGCCTGGAGTCCGGGTTCCGGGACAGATACGCAGTATTTT. Translating gives CAWSPGSGTDTQYF.

This clone came up many times. The rearrangement uses TRBV25-1 and TRBJ2-2; TRBD1 might be the D (6 bases). CDR1 is MGHDK and CDR2 is SYGVNS in the germline V gene. Between the trimmed V and J ends, which lost 2 bases and 3 bases, there was a span of 13 bases. The CDR3 runs 16 residues. CDR3 region: CASSEQGYEDTGELFF. The CDR3 nucleotides read TGTGCCAGCAGTGAACAGGGGTACGAGGACACCGGGGAGCTGTTTTTT.

This clone was detected ten times or more. J is TRBJ1-2 and V is TRBV20-1, with D possibly TRBD1 on 5 matching bases. V lost 1 base, J lost 2 bases, and 8 bases lay in between. Germline loops: CDR1 DFQATT, CDR2 SNEGSKA (reference sequence). The CDR3 totals 13 residues. The CDR3 DNA sequence: TGCAGTGCTAGAGCCCAGGGAAACTATGGCTACACCTTC. It is translated as CSARAQGNYGYTF.